The 5 T cell receptor beta chains below were found in one sample sequenced in a study of OX40 agonist ivuxolimab in advanced cancers. Profiling relied on immunoSEQ multiplex PCR, and the TCRdb table lists in-frame clones only, not all of them. This sample has approximately 57,000 clones; approximately 88% occur once, and the top ten carry under 4%. The sample was CD4+ or CD8+ T cells sorted from blood, taken in a trial of the OX40 agonist ivuxolimab. The source is an adult with an advanced solid tumor such as melanoma, head and neck, liver or kidney cancer.

This chain uses TRBV30 with TRBJ1-1; a weak D match, TRBD1 (5 bases). The CDR3 totals 13 residues. Looked up from germline, CDR1 is GTSNPN and CDR2 is SVGIG (reference sequence). Trimming removed 5 bases from V and 1 base from J, with 11 bases in between. In nucleotides, the CDR3 is TGTGCCTGGGCCAGGGCGGAGAACACTGAAGCTTTCTTT. Translated, it gives CAWARAENTEAFF. The full variable domain, completed using reference TRBV30 and TRBJ1-1, is SQTIHQWPATLVQPVGSPLSLECTVEGTSNPNLYWYRQAAGRGLQLLFYSVGIGQISSEVPQNLSASRPQDRQFILSSKKLLLSDSGFYLCAWARAENTEAFFGQGTRLTVV.

The J gene is TRBJ2-7, the V gene TRBV5-4, with 10 bases that match TRBD1. Looked up from germline, CDR1 is SGHNT and CDR2 is YYREEE (reference sequence). The CDR3 runs 15 residues. V lost 4 bases to trimming and J lost 4 bases; unmatched junction nucleotides: 8. The DNA for the CDR3 is TGTGCCAGCAGCAGGGGACAGGGGTTAGAGTACGAGCAGTACTTC. Protein sequence: CASSRGQGLEYEQYF.

CDR3 nucleotide sequence: TGTGCCAGCAGCGTAAACCAACGGGGGGACACTGAAGCTTTCTTT. As protein: CASSVNQRGDTEAFF. The J gene is TRBJ1-1, the V gene TRBV7-2; D might be TRBD1 (5 bases). Germline CDR1 and CDR2: SGHTA and FQGNSA. V lost 5 bases and J lost 3, with 16 bases in between. The CDR3 has 15 amino acids.

The gene calls are TRBV19 and TRBJ2-1, with D maybe TRBD1 (6 bases). V shed 2 bases and J shed 2 bases, with 13 bases lying between them. The CDR3 extends over 16 amino acids. Germline V gives CDR1 LNHDA, CDR2 SQIVND (reference sequence). Here the CDR3 reads CASSIRNREPYNEQFF. The CDR3 DNA sequence: TGTGCCAGTAGTATAAGGAACAGGGAGCCCTACAATGAGCAGTTCTTC.

V and J are TRBV30 and TRBJ2-1; 11 bases agree with TRBD2. Trimming cost V 6 bases and J 9 bases; bases outside gene matches: 7. Germline V gene data show CDR1 as GTSNPN and CDR2 as SVGIG (reference sequence). This CDR3 is 13 amino acids long. The CDR3 DNA follows: TGTGCCTGTACAACTAGCGGGAGAACTGAGCAGTTCTTC. Translation: CACTTSGRTEQFF. Combining the CDR3 with reference TRBV30 and TRBJ2-1 gives the whole variable domain SQTIHQWPATLVQPVGSPLSLECTVEGTSNPNLYWYRQAAGRGLQLLFYSVGIGQISSEVPQNLSASRPQDRQFILSSKKLLLSDSGFYLCACTTSGRTEQFFGPGTRLTVL.